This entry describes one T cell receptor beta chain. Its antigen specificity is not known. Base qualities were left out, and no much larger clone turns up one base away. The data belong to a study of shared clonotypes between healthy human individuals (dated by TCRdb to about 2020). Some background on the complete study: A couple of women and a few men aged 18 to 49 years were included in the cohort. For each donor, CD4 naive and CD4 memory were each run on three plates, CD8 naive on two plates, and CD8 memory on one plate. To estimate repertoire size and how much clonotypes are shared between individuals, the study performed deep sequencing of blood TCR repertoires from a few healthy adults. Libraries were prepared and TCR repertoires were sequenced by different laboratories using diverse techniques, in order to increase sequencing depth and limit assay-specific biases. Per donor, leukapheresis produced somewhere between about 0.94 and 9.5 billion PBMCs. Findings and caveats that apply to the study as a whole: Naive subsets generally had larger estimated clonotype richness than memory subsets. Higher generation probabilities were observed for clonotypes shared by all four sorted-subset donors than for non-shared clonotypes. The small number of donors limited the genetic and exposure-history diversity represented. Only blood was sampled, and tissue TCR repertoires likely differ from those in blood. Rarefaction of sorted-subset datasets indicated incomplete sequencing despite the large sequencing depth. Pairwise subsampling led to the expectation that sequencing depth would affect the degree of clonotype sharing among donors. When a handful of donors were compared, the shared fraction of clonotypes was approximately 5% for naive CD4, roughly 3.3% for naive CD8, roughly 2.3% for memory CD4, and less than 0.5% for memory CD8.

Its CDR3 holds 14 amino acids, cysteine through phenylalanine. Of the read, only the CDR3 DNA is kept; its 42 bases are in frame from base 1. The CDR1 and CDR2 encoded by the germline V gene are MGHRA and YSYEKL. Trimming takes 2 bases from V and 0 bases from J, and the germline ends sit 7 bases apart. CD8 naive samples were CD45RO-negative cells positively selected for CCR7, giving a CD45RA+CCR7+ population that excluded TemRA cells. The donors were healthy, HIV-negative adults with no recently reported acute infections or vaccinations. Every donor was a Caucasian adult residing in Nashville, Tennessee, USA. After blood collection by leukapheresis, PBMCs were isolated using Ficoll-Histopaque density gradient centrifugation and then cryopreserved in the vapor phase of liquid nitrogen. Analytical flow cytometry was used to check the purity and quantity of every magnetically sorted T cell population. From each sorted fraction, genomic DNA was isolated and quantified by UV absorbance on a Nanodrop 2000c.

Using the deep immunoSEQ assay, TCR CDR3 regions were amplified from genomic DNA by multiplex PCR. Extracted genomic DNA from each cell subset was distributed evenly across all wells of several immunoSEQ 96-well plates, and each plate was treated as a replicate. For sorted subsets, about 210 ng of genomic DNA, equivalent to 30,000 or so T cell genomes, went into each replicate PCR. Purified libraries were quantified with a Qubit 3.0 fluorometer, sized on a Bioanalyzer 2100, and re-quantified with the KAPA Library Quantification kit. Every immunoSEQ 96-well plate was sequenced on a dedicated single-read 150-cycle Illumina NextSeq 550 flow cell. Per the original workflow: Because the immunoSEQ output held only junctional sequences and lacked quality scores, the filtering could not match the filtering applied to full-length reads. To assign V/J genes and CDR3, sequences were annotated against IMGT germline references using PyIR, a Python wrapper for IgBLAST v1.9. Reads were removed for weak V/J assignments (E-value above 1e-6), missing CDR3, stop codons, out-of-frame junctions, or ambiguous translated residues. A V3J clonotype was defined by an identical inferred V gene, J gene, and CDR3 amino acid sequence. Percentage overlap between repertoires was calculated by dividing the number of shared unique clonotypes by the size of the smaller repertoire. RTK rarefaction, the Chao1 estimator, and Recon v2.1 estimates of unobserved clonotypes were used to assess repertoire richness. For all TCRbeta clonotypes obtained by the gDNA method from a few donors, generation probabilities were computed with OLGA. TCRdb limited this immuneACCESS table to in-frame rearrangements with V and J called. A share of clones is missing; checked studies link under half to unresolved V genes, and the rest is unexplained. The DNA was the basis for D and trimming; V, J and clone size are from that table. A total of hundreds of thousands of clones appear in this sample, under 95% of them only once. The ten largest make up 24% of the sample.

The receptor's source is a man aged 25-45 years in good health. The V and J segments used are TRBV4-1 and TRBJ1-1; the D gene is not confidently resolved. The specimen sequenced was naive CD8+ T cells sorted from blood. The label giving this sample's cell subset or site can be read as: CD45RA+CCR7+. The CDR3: CASSQPSMNTEAFF. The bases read TGCGCCAGCAGCCAACCGTCAATGAACACTGAAGCTTTCTTT.